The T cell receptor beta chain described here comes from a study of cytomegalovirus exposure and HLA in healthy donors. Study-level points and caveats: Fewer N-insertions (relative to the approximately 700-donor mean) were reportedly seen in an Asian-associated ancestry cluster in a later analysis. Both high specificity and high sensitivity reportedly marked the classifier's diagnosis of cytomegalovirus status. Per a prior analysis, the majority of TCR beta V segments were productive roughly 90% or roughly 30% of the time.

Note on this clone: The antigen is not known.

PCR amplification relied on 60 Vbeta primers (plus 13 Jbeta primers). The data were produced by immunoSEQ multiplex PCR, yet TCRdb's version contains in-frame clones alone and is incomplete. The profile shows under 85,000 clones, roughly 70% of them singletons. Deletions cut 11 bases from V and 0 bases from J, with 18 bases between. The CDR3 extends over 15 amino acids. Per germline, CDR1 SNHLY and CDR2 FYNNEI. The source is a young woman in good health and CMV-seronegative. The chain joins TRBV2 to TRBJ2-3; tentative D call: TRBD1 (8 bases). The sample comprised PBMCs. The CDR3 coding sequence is TGTGCCGTAACAGGGGGGGTCACTAGCACAGATACGCAGTATTTT. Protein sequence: CAVTGGVTSTDTQYF.